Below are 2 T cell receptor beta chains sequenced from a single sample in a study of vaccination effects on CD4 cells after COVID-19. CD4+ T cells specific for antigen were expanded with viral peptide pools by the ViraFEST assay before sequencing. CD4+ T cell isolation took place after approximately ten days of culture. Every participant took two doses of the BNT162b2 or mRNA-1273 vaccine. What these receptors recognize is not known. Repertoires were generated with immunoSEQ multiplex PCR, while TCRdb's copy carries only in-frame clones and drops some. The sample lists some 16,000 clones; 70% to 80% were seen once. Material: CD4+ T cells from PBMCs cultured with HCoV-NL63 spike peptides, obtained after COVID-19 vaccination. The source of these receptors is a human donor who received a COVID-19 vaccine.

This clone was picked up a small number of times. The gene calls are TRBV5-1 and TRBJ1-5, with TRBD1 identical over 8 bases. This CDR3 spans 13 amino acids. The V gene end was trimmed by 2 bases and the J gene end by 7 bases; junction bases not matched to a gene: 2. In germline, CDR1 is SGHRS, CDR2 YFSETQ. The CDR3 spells CASSLQGDQPQHF. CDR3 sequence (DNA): TGCGCCAGCAGCTTACAGGGGGACCAGCCCCAGCATTTT.

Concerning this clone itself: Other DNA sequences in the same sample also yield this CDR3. CDR3 residues: CASSIGTGNSPLHF. The CDR3 nucleotides are TGTGCCAGTAGTATCGGGACAGGAAATTCACCCCTCCACTTT. The chain uses TRBV19 and TRBJ1-6; TRBD1 aligns across 8 bases. Trimming removed 3 bases from V and 7 bases from J; junction bases left unmatched: 2. This CDR3 comprises 14 residues. The germline gives CDR1 LNHDA, CDR2 SQIVND (reference sequence).